Included here is one T cell receptor beta chain sequence, with context. The data derive from a study of blood T cell repertoires in COVID-19. This CDR3 comprises 19 residues. The germline gives CDR1 LGHDT, CDR2 YNNKEL (reference sequence). The V segment lost 6 bases and the J segment 3 bases; nucleotides outside the gene matches: 19. The protocol was immunoSEQ multiplex PCR, while the TCRdb copy is restricted to in-frame clones and leaves out a portion. The table includes roughly 400,000 clones, roughly nine tenths detected once. Material: PBMCs or T cells enriched from blood (not recorded which). The chain links TRBV3-1 (or the pseudogene TRBV3-2) to TRBJ2-3; the match to TRBD2 covers 9 bases. The receptor's source is a middle-aged woman who had been exposed to COVID-19. The CDR3 here is CASSVSKAGGPPGTDTQYF. The CDR3 DNA reads TGTGCCAGCAGTGTTAGTAAGGCGGGAGGGCCTCCGGGGACAGATACGCAGTATTTT.